Listed here are 18 T cell receptor beta chains from one sample, sequenced in a study of OX40 agonist ivuxolimab in advanced cancers. The method behind the library was the immunoSEQ multiplex PCR assay. TCRdb provides this immuneACCESS table in a form limited to in-frame rearrangements. Some clones are lacking; in checked studies, under half of them reflect an unresolved V gene, and why the rest are absent is not known. This sample is represented by under 100,000 clones; around 90% of them were singletons. The ten top clones hold about 0.6% of the sample. Sequences were derived from CD4+ or CD8+ T cells sorted from blood, sampled in a trial of the OX40 agonist ivuxolimab. The receptors come from an adult with an advanced solid tumor such as melanoma, head and neck, liver or kidney cancer.

CDR3 amino acids: CASSPRQGYEQYF. CDR3 nucleotides: TGTGCCAGCAGCCCTCGACAGGGCTACGAGCAGTACTTC. V is TRBV4-2 and J is TRBJ2-7; 7 bases line up with TRBD1. The V gene end was trimmed by 4 bases and the J gene end by 3 bases; junction bases not matched to a gene: 3. The CDR3 extends over 13 amino acids. Germline V gene sequence: CDR1 LGHNA, CDR2 YNFKEQ.

The table lists this clone with a count of one. The gene calls are TRBV7-8 and TRBJ1-2; 7 nucleotides line up with TRBD1. The CDR3 contains 13 residues. The ends lost 5 bases at V and 6 bases at J; junction bases unmatched: 6. The germline V gene has CDR1 SGHVS and CDR2 FQNEAQ. This CDR3 reads CASSLTGIDGYTF. CDR3 nucleotide sequence: TGTGCCAGCAGCCTGACAGGGATCGATGGCTACACCTTC.

V is TRBV5-1 and J is TRBJ2-7; perhaps D is TRBD1 or TRBD2 (5 bases each). The germline gives CDR1 SGHRS, CDR2 YFSETQ. This CDR3 has 13 amino acids. V was pared by 0 bases and J by 3 bases, with 7 bases between. CDR3 sequence reads: CASSLGDGYEQYF. The CDR3 bases are TGCGCCAGCAGCTTGGGGGACGGCTACGAGCAGTACTTC.

This chain joins TRBV6-1 and TRBJ1-4; unclear D gene. The V end lost 1 base, the J end lost 3 bases, and 9 bases lay between the germline ends. Germline loops: CDR1 MNHNS, CDR2 SASEGT. There are 15 residues in the CDR3. CDR3 sequence (DNA): TGTGCCAGCAGTGAAGAAAGGGAACCTAATGAAAAACTGTTTTTT. This sequence encodes CASSEEREPNEKLFF.

V and J are TRBV2 and TRBJ1-2, with 9 bases that match TRBD1. After removal of 5 bases from V and 8 bases from J, the junction contained 9 bases not matched to a gene. CDR1 is SNHLY, CDR2 FYNNEI, per germline. The CDR3 length is 14 residues. This CDR3 is CASSLGQGSGGYTF. CDR3 coding DNA: TGTGCCAGCAGTTTGGGACAGGGTTCTGGAGGCTACACCTTC. Drawing the rest from reference TRBV2 and TRBJ1-2, the complete variable domain is EPEVTQTPSHQVTQMGQEVILRCVPISNHLYFYWYRQILGQKVEFLVSFYNNEISEKSEIFDDQFSVERPDGSNFTLKIRSTKLEDSAMYFCASSLGQGSGGYTFGSGTRLTVV.

The J gene is TRBJ1-1, the V gene TRBV5-4; 7 bases match TRBD1. Germline CDR1 and CDR2: SGHNT and YYREEE (reference sequence). The V segment lost 5 bases and the J segment 7 bases; nucleotides outside the gene matches: 8. The CDR3 sequence is 13 residues long. The CDR3 sequence: CASRTGTEIEAFF. DNA for the CDR3: TGTGCCAGCAGAACCGGGACAGAGATTGAAGCTTTCTTT. Supplemented by reference TRBV5-4 and TRBJ1-1, the full variable domain reads ETGVTQSPTHLIKTRGQQVTLRCSSQSGHNTVSWYQQALGQGPQFIFQYYREEENGRGNFPPRFSGLQFPNYSSELNVNALELDDSALYLCASRTGTEIEAFFGQGTRLTVV.

The chain recombines TRBV29-1 with TRBJ2-5; no clear D. Gene TRBJ2-7 matches the end of the DNA better, so the J call may be wrong. Germline V gives CDR1 SQVTM, CDR2 ANQGSEA. This CDR3 has 12 amino acids. This chain's CDR3 is CSVGWRSYEQYF. The DNA for the CDR3 is TGCAGCGTTGGGTGGCGCTCCTACGAGCAGTACTTC.

V is TRBV23-1 and J is TRBJ2-7; D is tentatively TRBD1 or TRBD2 (5 bases each). TRBV23-1 is treated as an ORF (open reading frame) with a function not yet certain. Trimming pared 0 bases from V and 5 bases from J, leaving 11 bases between. There are 14 residues in the CDR3. DNA for the CDR3: TGCGCCAGCAGTCAATCGAGGGGCAAGGACGAGCAGTACTTC. Its translation: CASSQSRGKDEQYF.

The J gene is TRBJ1-3, the V gene TRBV15; D gene ambiguous. Trimming stripped 0 bases from V and 2 bases from J, with 2 bases between. Germline V gene data show CDR1 as LNHNV and CDR2 as YYDKDF (reference sequence). CDR3 length: 13 amino acids. The DNA of the CDR3 is TGTGCCACCAGCAGAGAGGCTGGAAACACCATATATTTT. Amino acid sequence: CATSREAGNTIYF.

The chain links TRBV2 to TRBJ2-6; D unresolved. The V end lost 1 base, the J end lost 4 bases, and 2 bases lay between the germline ends. CDR1 is SNHLY and CDR2 is FYNNEI in the germline V gene. This CDR3 comprises 13 residues. CDR3 nucleotides: TGTGCCAGCAGTGAAGTGGGGGCCAACGTCCTGACTTTC. Protein sequence: CASSEVGANVLTF. The whole variable domain, filled in from reference TRBV2 and TRBJ2-6, reads EPEVTQTPSHQVTQMGQEVILRCVPISNHLYFYWYRQILGQKVEFLVSFYNNEISEKSEIFDDQFSVERPDGSNFTLKIRSTKLEDSAMYFCASSEVGANVLTFGAGSRLTVL.

The chain recombines TRBV19 with TRBJ2-5; 7 nucleotides match TRBD1. Trimming cost V 5 bases and J 0 bases; bases outside gene matches: 3. CDR3 length equals 14 residues. Per germline, CDR1 LNHDA and CDR2 SQIVND (reference sequence). The chain's CDR3 is CASSLTGDQETQYF. CDR3 bases: TGTGCCAGTAGTCTTACAGGGGACCAAGAGACCCAGTACTTC.

The genes are TRBV5-1 and TRBJ2-1; unclear D gene. From germline, CDR1 is SGHRS and CDR2 YFSETQ. This CDR3 is 13 amino acids long. With 0 bases removed from V and 6 bases from J, the gap between germline ends came to 7 bases. CDR3 sequence (DNA): TGCGCCAGCAGCTTGGCCCCGTTCAATGAGCAGTTCTTC. It yields the protein CASSLAPFNEQFF.

This chain connects TRBV5-6 to TRBJ2-5; a possible D gene is TRBD1 (6 bases). The CDR3 loop spans 13 amino acids. Germline CDR1 and CDR2: SGHDT and YYEEEE. V lost 6 bases, J lost 13 bases, and 22 bases lay in between. The CDR3 region has the DNA TGTGCCAGCACCCTCCAGGGGATCGAGGATTCGTACTTC. This encodes CASTLQGIEDSYF.

The V gene is TRBV11-2, the J gene TRBJ2-3, with TRBD1 as a possible D gene (6 bases). The CDR3 covers 15 residues. Trimming left V 4 bases short and J 2 bases short, with 13 bases between. In germline, CDR1 is SGHAT, CDR2 FQNNGV. The CDR3 loop is CASSSRQGSTDTQYF. CDR3 nucleotides: TGTGCCAGCAGCTCTCGGCAGGGGTCCACAGATACGCAGTATTTT. Filled out from reference TRBV11-2 and TRBJ2-3, the complete variable domain reads EAGVAQSPRYKIIEKRQSVAFWCNPISGHATLYWYQQILGQGPKLLIQFQNNGVVDDSQLPKDRFSAERLKGVDSTLKIQPAKLEDSAVYLCASSSRQGSTDTQYFGPGTRLTVL.

The V call is TRBV2, the J call TRBJ2-7; tentatively, D is TRBD1 or TRBD2 (6 bases each). Trimming pared 7 bases from V and 2 bases from J, leaving 12 bases between. CDR3 size: 13 residues. Germline assignment: CDR1 SNHLY and CDR2 FYNNEI. The CDR3 DNA reads as TGTGCCAGCAAAAGGGGGGAAGCCTACGAGCAGTACTTC. This gives the protein CASKRGEAYEQYF.

V and J are TRBV2 and TRBJ2-1; 7 bases fit TRBD2. V shed 10 bases, J shed 7 bases, and the junction held 16 bases outside the gene matches. This CDR3 comprises 15 residues. Per germline, CDR1 SNHLY and CDR2 FYNNEI. The CDR3 sequence: CANNARSGEINEQFF. The CDR3 region has the DNA TGTGCCAACAATGCCCGCAGCGGGGAAATTAATGAGCAGTTCTTC.

The chain combines TRBV6-4 with TRBJ1-1; no definite D call. Between the trimmed V and J ends, which lost 7 bases and 3 bases, there was a span of 18 bases. Per the germline V gene, CDR1 is MRHNA and CDR2 is SNTAGT. The CDR3 consists of 15 residues. The CDR3 DNA reads TGTGCCAGCACCGCGCAGAACCCCTCGCACACTGAAGCTTTCTTT. Translated, it gives CASTAQNPSHTEAFF.

The chain employs TRBV30 and TRBJ2-5, with D tentatively TRBD1 (7 bases). The CDR3 loop spans 16 amino acids. V lost 0 bases, J lost 7 bases, and 21 bases lay in between. Germline values: CDR1 GTSNPN, CDR2 SVGIG (reference sequence). In DNA, the CDR3 is TGTGCCTGGAGTGTACGGGGCAGGGGGGCGATTTGGACCCAGTACTTC. This encodes CAWSVRGRGAIWTQYF.